Given below is one TCR beta chain in context. Its antigen remains undetermined. Base qualities are not provided; no much larger clone lies one nucleotide away. This sample stems from a study of identical twins (TCRdb year 2016). In the study overall: To test whether fetal clonotypes persist, this study deep-sequenced TCR alpha and beta repertoires from monozygotic twins, from unrelated adults of various ages, and from cord blood. Replicate twin experiments were performed at different times using different library preparation protocols to rule out contamination.

Every donor in the study was a healthy Caucasian. Three pairs of female monozygotic twins, all aged about 18 to 29 years, made up the twin cohort. CD4+ and CD8+ T cell populations were isolated with positive isolation kits from Invitrogen. What the research found in general, with its limitations: Abundant cord blood beta clonotypes had fewer insertions, young adult naive repertoires showed a similar but weaker trend, and memory repertoires showed no such trend. Compared with coincidental sharing between unrelated individuals, out-of-frame TCR alpha sequences shared between twins had an excess of sequences with low generation probability. Because the same donors could not be followed over many years, the conclusions depended on cross-sectional statistical analysis. Zero-insertion analyses could be partly confounded by invariant T cells such as MAIT and iNKT, though diverse VJ usage argued against such confounding for most clonotypes. Out-of-frame TCR alpha sharing in monozygotic twins was systematically underestimated by recombination models, whereas sharing between unrelated individuals was in agreement with the recombination models. Excess twin sharing in beta out-of-frame sequences was weaker because fewer shared sequences lowered the signal-to-noise ratio.

To prepare the library, 5' RACE was applied. Reads for this sample came from an Illumina HiSeq 2000. A universal primer binding site was introduced by template switching, and a unique molecular identifier was present in the final cDNA, enabling accurate counting of TCR cDNA molecules. First-strand cDNA for TCR alpha and beta chains was synthesized from specific primers in the conserved constant-segment region. Each cDNA library was double barcoded, with a SMART-Mk sample barcode plus Illumina barcodes, to control for contamination. TruSeq adapter sequences, together with Illumina sample barcodes, were added in two successive PCR steps. The TCR alpha and beta cDNA libraries were sequenced on the Illumina HiSeq platform using custom primers. The authors' analysis ran thus. Unique molecular identifiers were extracted from raw reads with MiGEC, and CDR3 positions were determined with MiXCR. Recombination models were inferred per individual with the repgenHMM and IGoR tools using an EM algorithm. The tcR package in R was used for shared clonotype analysis, with sharing normalized by the product of cloneset sizes. To study raw recombination free of thymic and clonal selection effects, out-of-frame nonproductive sequences were analyzed. TCRdb itself trimmed the public reads at Q25 with fastp, ran MiXCR and retained productive beta chains. Every distinct CDR3 protein forms one entry, paired with its most common genes and DNA. The V and J calls come from TCRdb's annotation, not from the publication. For this sample there are a few hundred thousand distinct CDR3 sequences; 13% to 15% appear just once. In total, the top ten clones hold approximately 1% of the sample.

CDR1 SEHNR and CDR2 FQNEAQ were looked up in the germline V gene (reference sequence). The germline V and J ends show losses of 4 bases and 3 bases respectively, and no gene match explains 5 bases of the junction. The CDR3 holds 15 amino acids from the cysteine to the phenylalanine. The read is trimmed to its CDR3 DNA, 45 bases read in frame from base 1. These same records also appear under a second study, on yellow fever vaccine responses in identical twins. The second investigation adds: The T cell response to vaccination in identical twins was reported by the authors to appear partly convergent and partly personalized. In identical twins, the study followed T cell clones that responded to the vaccine with precision.

Source material: CD4+ T cells sorted from blood. The sequence joins TRBV7-9 to TRBJ2-3; 9 bases in the junction line up with TRBD2. The sequence was obtained from a woman aged 18-35 years in good health. The nucleotide sequence reads TGTGCCAGCAGCTCATCACTAGCGGGTACAGATACGCAGTATTTT. It is translated as CASSSSLAGTDTQYF. When the CDR3 is completed using the reference TRBV7-9 and TRBJ2-3 genes on either side, the full variable domain is DTGVSQNPRHKITKRGQNVTFRCDPISEHNRLYWYRQTLGQGPEFLTYFQNEAQLEKSRLLSDRFSAERPKGSFSTLEIQRTEQGDSAMYLCASSSSLAGTDTQYFGPGTRLTVL.